The clone carrying this T cell receptor beta chain has a count of ten or more. The data belong to a study of T cells in Graves' hyperthyroidism and ophthalmopathy. Amplified regions were TCR beta CDR3 sequences from RNA transcripts. The TCR CDR3 was amplified in a first-round RT-PCR using the HTBI primer set. TCRdb ran MiXCR on the multiplex PCR reads and lists one entry per CDR3 protein. The data show around 100,000 distinct CDR3 sequences, 40% to 50% seen once. Stability of Graves' hyperthyroidism was defined as absent ophthalmopathy progression within 18 months. The PBMCs had their origin in around 9.1 ml of fresh peripheral blood. The receptor comes from a man aged 40-49 years with Graves' hyperthyroidism. Sequencing was performed on blood.

DNA for the CDR3: TGTGCCAGCAGCGTCGGGACAGGGTTTTTTCAGCCCCAGCATTTT. Its translation: CASSVGTGFFQPQHF. This chain joins TRBV28 and TRBJ1-5; 9 bases agree with TRBD1. CDR1 and CDR2 from the germline V gene are MDHEN and SYDVKM. Trimming cost V 6 bases and J 6 bases; bases outside gene matches: 9. The CDR3 consists of 15 residues. Variable domain in full (rest from reference TRBV28 and TRBJ1-5): DVKVTQSSRYLVKRTGEKVFLECVQDMDHENMFWYRQDPGLGLRLIYFSYDVKMKEKGDIPEGYSVSREKKERFSLILESASTNQTSMYLCASSVGTGFFQPQHFGDGTRLSIL.